This T cell receptor beta chain was captured in a study of Ad26.COV2.S vaccination and SARS-CoV-2 variants. The V gene's germline CDR1 is SEHNR and CDR2 FQNEAQ (reference sequence). The CDR3 sequence is 13 residues long. V dropped 5 bases and J dropped 1 base, with 8 bases sitting between them. Libraries were prepared by immunoSEQ multiplex PCR; TCRdb keeps only in-frame clonotypes and omits some of them. The sample has hundreds of thousands of clones; around four fifths are singletons. Described treatment: approximately 18 received Ad26.COV2.S at low or high dose, single or two shots; 5 received placebo; per-sample allocation not given. Repertoires come from day 63 after the first vaccine or placebo injection.

The sample here was peripheral blood, taken in a trial of Ad26.COV2.S vaccine versus placebo. This TCR was recovered from a person between 18 and 65 years old who received the Ad26.COV2.S COVID-19 vaccine or a placebo. The chain recombines TRBV7-9 with TRBJ1-1, with TRBD1 as a possible D gene (6 bases). The CDR3 DNA reads TGTGCCAGCAGCCTCAGGGGGAACACTGAAGCTTTCTTT. Translated: CASSLRGNTEAFF.